This TCR beta chain appears in the sequencing data of a study of cytomegalovirus exposure and HLA in healthy donors. 13 Jbeta primers and 60 Vbeta primers were used for the PCR. As handled by the study authors: In a later analysis, of 70 million to 85 million unique beta chains, roughly 9.9 million appeared in at least two donors. The table came from immunoSEQ multiplex PCR; TCRdb's copy has only in-frame clones and leaves some out. V and J calls and clone size are copied from that table; D and trimming were computed from the DNA. The profile covers approximately 200,000 clones, with about 85% appearing a single time and around 1.2% taken by the ten largest. CDR1 and CDR2 from the germline V gene are SGHRS and YFSETQ. CDR3 length: 19 amino acids.

The receptor's source is a human donor in good health. The chain employs TRBV5-1 and TRBJ2-5; the match to TRBD2 covers 8 bases. With the DNA end fitting TRBJ2-7 better, the J assignment may be wrong. The sequenced sample consisted of PBMCs. In nucleotides, the CDR3 is TGCGCCAGCAGCTTGGCTGTACAGGGAAGGGTCGGGAGGGAATACGAGCAGTACTTC. It yields the protein CASSLAVQGRVGREYEQYF.